This T cell receptor beta chain emerged from a study of blood T cells in healthy people across ages (dated by TCRdb to about 2015). At the level of the whole study: In model experiments, template switching captured about one uniquely barcoded TCR beta cDNA molecule for every two T cells. The study measured age-related changes in TCR beta repertoire diversity using deep sequencing normalized with unique cDNA molecular identifiers. Four age groups were formed from the donors: young (average approximately 15 years), middle-aged (just under 40), aged (more than 55) and long-lived (more than 75). To avoid experimental bias, donors of different ages were randomly spread across the sequencing lanes. Two additional independent replicas of 1 million unique cDNA reads from the same blood draw were analyzed for two donors (one aged 18 to 29 and one aged 80 or older). Overall study results and their limits: The percentage of naive T cells measured by flow cytometry correlated strongly with observed TCR beta diversity. Observed TCR beta diversity per million T cells fell roughly linearly with age, and a significant reduction was already apparent by age around 40. Estimates of total diversity based on one million sequenced T cells were considered lower bounds and underestimates. Conclusive comparison of naive and antigen-experienced compartments was prevented by the profiling of bulk unsorted PBMCs. Because donor CMV infection status was unknown, age-related changes in expanded clonotypes were potentially confounded. Compared with the aged group, more naive CD4+ T cells, fewer expanded clones and increased TCR diversity were shown by the long-lived group, suggesting age selection.

The donors were roughly 40 Caucasian individuals from Russia, aged roughly 6 to 100 years, who were systemically healthy. About 10 milliliters of peripheral blood were collected from each donor into EDTA-treated Vacutainer tubes. Ficoll-Paque density-gradient centrifugation was used to isolate PBMCs, with at least 7 million per sample. Trizol reagent was used to extract total RNA from the PBMCs, yielding at least 5 micrograms per sample. Naive CD45RAhigh/CD27high T cell percentages were measured by flow cytometry on a PBMC aliquot from every donor. Comment on this clonotype: Its antigen has not been determined. No qualities accompany the bases; no much larger clone lies one base away.

From cysteine to phenylalanine, the CDR3 is 12 amino acids long. Only CDR3 DNA remains: 36 bases, in frame from the first base. V loses 6 bases of germline sequence and J loses 7 bases, and the interval between the two ends is 13 bases. Libraries came from 5' RACE. TCRdb records Illumina HiSeq 2500 as the sequencer. A second 7 to 11 cycle PCR used a sample-barcoded 5' primer and a J-beta primer mix. A unique molecular identifier was introduced onto each TCR beta cDNA molecule by a template-switch 5' adaptor carrying 12 random nucleotides. Each sample yielded at least 3 million CDR3-containing paired-end reads. First-strand cDNA was synthesized from all RNA with the Mint cDNA synthesis kit, primed by a TRBC-specific oligonucleotide. Following uracil-DNA glycosylase treatment, all cDNA underwent a first 18-cycle PCR with the universal primers M1SS and BC2_uni_R. In the authors' own workflow: Normalization of each sample was performed by random selection of 1 million high-quality reads, each carrying a distinct molecular identifier. Instead of being binned into consensus sequences, reads with shared molecular identifiers were discarded. MiTCR, with a Q25 quality threshold and the strictest error-elimination algorithm, was used for CDR3 identification, clonotype clustering and error correction. A nonparametric unseen species model using Euler transformation provided a lower-bound estimate of total TCR beta diversity. TCRdb itself trimmed the public reads at Q25 with fastp, ran MiXCR and retained productive beta chains. CDR3 protein sequences are deduplicated, and each keeps its most common genes and DNA. These V and J calls derive from TCRdb rather than the authors' analysis. Across this sample there are around 1,500,000 distinct CDR3 sequences, with around 42% seen only once. The ten biggest clones cover 7% to 9% of the sample.

The chain uses TRBV12-3 or TRBV12-4 and TRBJ2-7, with the D gene too uncertain to name. The TCR sequence derives from a woman aged 18-29 years in good health. The sequenced material came from blood. The CDR3 region: CASRSPLNEQYF. The nucleotide sequence reads as follows: TGTGCCAGCAGGTCCCCCCTCAATGAGCAGTACTTC.